In this sample, the clone carrying this T cell receptor (beta chain) turned up many times. The antigen remains unidentified. The data belong to a study of T cells after yellow fever vaccination. Whole-study results and caveats: Repertoires sorted by FACS could include abundant clonotypes that are contaminants from the bulk population. Reappearing after the booster were most of the clones from primary vaccination (96% CD4, around 90% CD8).

5'RACE template switching produced TCR cDNA carrying a universal primer site and UMIs. From the 5' RACE reads, TCRdb called clonotypes with MiXCR, one entry per CDR3 protein. The data contain 120,000 or so distinct CDR3 sequences, about 7.2% of them singletons. The origin of this receptor is a man between 18 and 35 years old who received the YFV17D yellow fever vaccine. Sequenced material: CD4+ T cells sorted from PBMCs, taken roughly 45 days after the first yellow fever vaccination.

CDR3 region: CSVAVRAPHTQYF. The CDR3 DNA reads as TGCAGCGTTGCAGTCCGGGCCCCACATACGCAGTATTTT. V gene TRBV29-1 combines with J gene TRBJ2-3; D remains ambiguous. CDR1 and CDR2 from the germline V gene are SQVTM and ANQGSEA. The CDR3 extends over 13 amino acids. Trimming removed 4 bases from V and 7 bases from J, with 15 bases in between.